The 28 T cell receptor beta chains listed next were all sequenced from one sample in a study of beta chain features in type 1 diabetes. Whole-study findings and limits: Patients with Type 1 diabetes showed moderately but significantly shorter TCRB CDR3s in all four CD4+ subsets.

Their specific antigens are unknown. Reverse transcribing all isolated RNA meant expressed TCRB transcripts were sequenced. Repertoires were generated with immunoSEQ multiplex PCR, while TCRdb's copy carries only in-frame clones and drops some. This table has hundreds of thousands of clones, roughly an eighth appearing once. The sequenced material came from naive CD4+ T cells from blood. Receptors originate from a man in his late teens or twenties with type 1 diabetes.

A word on this clone: Different DNA sequences within this sample yield the same CDR3. The rearrangement joins TRBV30 to TRBJ2-5; TRBD1 is a possible D gene (6 bases). CDR1 GTSNPN and CDR2 SVGIG come from the germline V gene (reference sequence). This CDR3 has 13 amino acids. Trimming took 1 base from V and 2 from J, leaving 8 bases between them. CDR3 coding DNA: TGTGCCTGGAGTGGACAGGTACAAGAGACCCAGTACTTC. Its protein product is CAWSGQVQETQYF. The full variable domain, with the rest looked up from reference TRBV30 and TRBJ2-5, is SQTIHQWPATLVQPVGSPLSLECTVEGTSNPNLYWYRQAAGRGLQLLFYSVGIGQISSEVPQNLSASRPQDRQFILSSKKLLLSDSGFYLCAWSGQVQETQYFGPGTRLLVL.

This clone was picked up a small number of times. The rearrangement links TRBV7-6 to TRBJ1-2; possible D gene TRBD1, 6 bases. Germline loops: CDR1 SGHVS, CDR2 FNYEAQ. The CDR3 is 13 residues long. Trimming took off 3 bases at V and 2 bases at J, with 7 bases between the two ends. The CDR3 DNA reads TGTGCCAGCAGCTTGCAGGGGAACTATGGCTACACCTTC. The encoded protein is CASSLQGNYGYTF.

The chain has TRBV30 and TRBJ1-3, with D unclear. V was clipped by 7 bases and J by 3 bases, with 13 bases between them. The CDR3 loop spans 13 amino acids. CDR1 is GTSNPN and CDR2 is SVGIG in the germline V gene (reference sequence). The chain's CDR3 is CAFETGLGNTIYF. CDR3 sequence (DNA): TGTGCCTTTGAAACCGGGCTTGGAAACACCATATATTTT.

The chain recombines TRBV2 with TRBJ1-6; TRBD1 might be the D (6 bases). The germline gives CDR1 SNHLY, CDR2 FYNNEI. This CDR3 has 13 amino acids. V lost 8 bases, J lost 7 bases, and 12 bases lay in between. The CDR3 reads CASRQEQNSPLHF. CDR3 sequence (DNA): TGTGCCAGCCGACAGGAGCAAAATTCACCCCTCCACTTT.

On this clone itself: This sample also contains other DNA sequences that code for the same CDR3. This chain joins TRBV28 and TRBJ1-2, with no clear D. Trimming stripped 6 bases from V and 0 bases from J, with 5 bases between. This CDR3 spans 12 amino acids. Germline CDR1 and CDR2: MDHEN and SYDVKM. The CDR3 bases are TGTGCCAGCAGCCTCACTAACTATGGCTACACCTTC. Its translation is CASSLTNYGYTF.

J is TRBJ1-5 and V is TRBV28; 8 positions agree with TRBD1. The CDR3 length is 17 residues. Looked up from germline, CDR1 is MDHEN and CDR2 is SYDVKM. V lost 5 bases to trimming and J lost 1 base; unmatched junction nucleotides: 10. CDR3: CASSPTGAGASNQPQHF. CDR3 coding DNA: TGTGCCAGCAGTCCGACAGGGGCGGGAGCAAGCAATCAGCCCCAGCATTTT.

This chain uses TRBV29-1 with TRBJ1-1, with D perhaps matching TRBD1 (6 bases). The CDR3 consists of 13 residues. The V gene lost 7 bases and the J gene lost 5 bases, with 17 bases spanning the gap. Germline CDR1 SQVTM, CDR2 ANQGSEA. CDR3 amino acids: CSATRQGHTEAFF. CDR3 bases: TGCAGCGCCACAAGGCAGGGGCATACTGAAGCTTTCTTT.

As to this clone: Other DNA sequences of this sample code for an identical CDR3. The chain uses TRBV30 and TRBJ2-3, with D possibly matching TRBD1 (6 bases). Germline V lookup: CDR1 GTSNPN, CDR2 SVGIG (reference sequence). The CDR3 contains 11 residues. The germline V and J ends were trimmed by 4 bases and 4 bases, with 6 bases remaining between them. CDR3 sequence: CAWNRADTQYF. The CDR3 nucleotides read TGTGCCTGGAACAGGGCAGATACGCAGTATTTT.

The table lists this clone with a count of one. V usage is TRBV7-9 and J usage is TRBJ2-6; D not certain. The CDR3 is 18 residues long. The V gene lost 1 base and the J gene lost 0 bases, with 13 bases spanning the gap. Germline-derived CDR1 and CDR2 are SEHNR and FQNEAQ (reference sequence). The CDR3 bases are TGTGCCAGCAGCTTAGGGCGCCCCGGCAACTCTGGGGCCAACGTCCTGACTTTC. Its protein product is CASSLGRPGNSGANVLTF.

The rearrangement joins TRBV5-6 to TRBJ1-6; tentative D call: TRBD1 (5 bases). CDR3 length: 19 residues. The V gene lost 3 bases and the J gene lost 0 bases, with 19 bases spanning the gap. The V gene's germline CDR1 is SGHDT and CDR2 YYEEEE. CDR3 DNA sequence: TGTGCCAGCAGCTCGGGGACGCAGGGCATTAGCTCCTATAATTCACCCCTCCACTTT. This gives the protein CASSSGTQGISSYNSPLHF.

This clone was found a few times. This rearrangement joins TRBV6-1 to TRBJ2-1, with D tentatively TRBD1 (5 bases). This CDR3 is 15 amino acids long. Looked up from germline, CDR1 is MNHNS and CDR2 is SASEGT. The V end was cut by 1 base, the J end by 0 bases, with 7 bases between. CDR3 protein: CASSEGQSSYNEQFF. The CDR3 nucleotides read TGTGCCAGCAGTGAAGGACAGAGCTCCTACAATGAGCAGTTCTTC.

CDR3 bases: TGTGCCAGCAGCTTGGTAGGGGGGGCCGCAGATACGCAGTATTTT. Its protein product is CASSLVGGAADTQYF. The V call is TRBV5-4, the J call TRBJ2-3; TRBD2 is a possible D gene (7 bases). Between the trimmed V and J ends, which lost 0 bases and 4 bases, there was a span of 12 bases. CDR1 SGHNT and CDR2 YYREEE come from the germline V gene (reference sequence). The CDR3 loop spans 15 amino acids.

This clone was recorded a few times. V is TRBV5-1 and J is TRBJ2-4, with D perhaps assigned TRBD1 or TRBD2 (5 bases each). Germline CDR1 SGHRS, CDR2 YFSETQ. The V gene lost 7 bases and the J gene lost 7 bases, with 15 bases spanning the gap. CDR3 length: 13 residues. The CDR3 region has the DNA TGCGCCAGCTCATCATCTGAGGGGAACATTCAGTACTTC. This codes for CASSSSEGNIQYF.

The chain couples TRBV7-8 to TRBJ1-1; tentatively, D is TRBD1 (6 bases). CDR1 is SGHVS and CDR2 is FQNEAQ in the germline V gene. Trimming took off 7 bases at V and 3 bases at J, with 24 bases between the two ends. The CDR3 is 17 amino acids. The CDR3 loop reads CASNLTGSMSSDTEAFF. For the CDR3, the DNA is TGTGCCAGCAATCTTACAGGGTCCATGAGTTCCGACACTGAAGCTTTCTTT.

J is TRBJ1-5 and V is TRBV25-1; D is perhaps TRBD1 (6 bases). The V end lost 2 bases, the J end lost 6 bases, and 14 bases lay between the germline ends. The CDR3 has 15 amino acids. Germline CDR1 is MGHDK and CDR2 is SYGVNS. In DNA, the CDR3 is TGTGCCAGCAGTGAAGGGTCAGGGGCAGGTCAGCCCCAGCATTTT. It is translated as CASSEGSGAGQPQHF.

This clone was observed a handful of times. This chain joins TRBV5-1 and TRBJ2-7; D uncertain. The CDR3 is made up of 14 amino acids. Germline lookup yields CDR1 SGHRS and CDR2 YFSETQ. The germline V and J ends were trimmed by 1 base and 4 bases, with 12 bases remaining between them. The CDR3 bases are TGCGCCAGCAGCTTGATGGGCACAACTTACGAGCAGTACTTC. Amino acids: CASSLMGTTYEQYF.

The rearrangement uses TRBV7-9 and TRBJ2-2, with D possibly matching TRBD1 (6 bases). Germline V gene data show CDR1 as SEHNR and CDR2 as FQNEAQ (reference sequence). This CDR3 spans 14 amino acids. Trimming removed 6 bases from V and 6 bases from J, with 14 bases in between. In DNA, the CDR3 is TGTGCCAGCAGTTTCAGGGGAAGGTCCGGGGAGCTGTTTTTT. It codes for CASSFRGRSGELFF.

Concerning this clone: The sample contains more than one DNA sequence encoding this CDR3. The chain couples TRBV19 to TRBJ1-1; weak D call: TRBD1 (5 bases). Germline assignment: CDR1 LNHDA and CDR2 SQIVND (reference sequence). The CDR3 consists of 12 residues. The V and J ends lost 2 bases and 8 bases respectively, with 9 bases between them. CDR3 DNA sequence: TGTGCCAGTAGTATACGGCAGGGAGAAGCTTTCTTT. Amino acid sequence: CASSIRQGEAFF. The variable domain in full, completed from reference TRBV19 and TRBJ1-1, reads DGGITQSPKYLFRKEGQNVTLSCEQNLNHDAMYWYRQDPGQGLRLIYYSQIVNDFQKGDIAEGYSVSREKKESFPLTVTSAQKNPTAFYLCASSIRQGEAFFGQGTRLTVV.

This clone appeared a few times. The CDR3 sequence: CASSNWTGRPQHF. The DNA of the CDR3 is TGTGCCAGCAGCAACTGGACGGGCCGGCCCCAGCATTTT. This sequence joins TRBV5-8 and TRBJ1-5; D unresolved. The CDR3 is 13 amino acids. V lost 4 bases, J lost 9 bases, and 14 bases lay in between. The germline gives CDR1 SGHTS, CDR2 YDEGEE.

The rearrangement uses TRBV5-6 and TRBJ2-1; D call uncertain. V dropped 3 bases and J dropped 7 bases, with 14 bases sitting between them. This CDR3 has 14 residues. The germline gives CDR1 SGHDT, CDR2 YYEEEE. The CDR3 nucleotides read TGTGCCAGCAGCTACGGGCAGCACGAAAATGAGCAGTTCTTC. Translation: CASSYGQHENEQFF.

In this sample, this clone turned up a few times. The genes are TRBV19 and TRBJ2-5, with a possible D match to TRBD2 (7 bases). Between the trimmed V and J ends, which lost 4 bases and 1 base, there was a span of 10 bases. The V gene's germline CDR1 is LNHDA and CDR2 SQIVND (reference sequence). The CDR3 totals 14 residues. The CDR3 protein is CASSTGGGQETQYF. The CDR3 DNA reads TGTGCCAGTAGTACGGGGGGCGGCCAAGAGACCCAGTACTTC.

The chain combines TRBV14 with TRBJ1-4; 9 bases are a match to TRBD1. The germline gives CDR1 SGHDN, CDR2 FVKESK. This CDR3 has 15 residues. With 4 bases clipped from V and 8 bases from J, the junction kept 8 bases outside the gene matches. In DNA, the CDR3 is TGTGCCAGCAGCCCCCGGGACAGGGTGAACGAAAAACTGTTTTTT. Residues: CASSPRDRVNEKLFF.

This clone appeared a few times. This chain connects TRBV29-1 to TRBJ1-1, with 7 nucleotides matching TRBD1. Germline-derived CDR1 and CDR2 are SQVTM and ANQGSEA. CDR3 length: 14 amino acids. The trim removed 2 bases at V and 3 bases at J, leaving 6 bases unmatched. The CDR3 spells CSVEKGQGDTEAFF. CDR3 in DNA: TGCAGCGTTGAAAAGGGCCAGGGGGACACTGAAGCTTTCTTT. Supplemented by reference TRBV29-1 and TRBJ1-1, the full variable domain reads SAVISQKPSRDICQRGTSLTIQCQVDSQVTMMFWYRQQPGQSLTLIATANQGSEATYESGFVIDKFPISRPNLTFSTLTVSNMSPEDSSIYLCSVEKGQGDTEAFFGQGTRLTVV.

The chain links TRBV9 to TRBJ2-1; 7 bases align to TRBD2. J lost 8 bases, V lost 0 bases, and 5 bases had no gene match. This CDR3 is built from 14 residues. The germline V gene has CDR1 SGDLS and CDR2 YYNGEE. The CDR3 sequence: CASSVGSAGDEQFF. CDR3 coding DNA: TGTGCCAGCAGCGTAGGGAGCGCGGGGGATGAGCAGTTCTTC.

This clone showed up just a few times. The V gene is TRBV4-2, the J gene TRBJ2-5, with 9 nucleotides matching TRBD1. V lost 1 base and J lost 3; bases outside the gene matches: 9. This CDR3 has 17 residues. Germline V gives CDR1 LGHNA, CDR2 YNFKEQ. The CDR3 here is CASSQGSGTGTEETQYF. The CDR3 nucleotides read TGTGCCAGCAGCCAAGGATCCGGGACAGGGACGGAAGAGACCCAGTACTTC.

This rearrangement joins TRBV30 to TRBJ1-2; no definite D call. Between the trimmed V and J ends, which lost 0 bases and 1 base, there was a span of 18 bases. There are 17 residues in the CDR3. The germline CDR1 and CDR2 sequences are GTSNPN and SVGIG (reference sequence). In DNA form, the CDR3 reads TGTGCCTGGAGTGTGGCAGGCACCTACATCATTAACTATGGCTACACCTTC. This gives the protein CAWSVAGTYIINYGYTF.

There are a few counts of this clone. The V gene is TRBV29-1, the J gene TRBJ1-1, with D possibly matching TRBD1 (6 bases). Germline loops: CDR1 SQVTM, CDR2 ANQGSEA. Trimming shortened V by 7 bases and J by 1 base, and 16 bases separated the two germline ends. The CDR3 totals 14 residues. The CDR3 loop reads CSALGQRANTEAFF. Written as DNA, the CDR3 is TGCAGCGCCCTCGGACAGAGGGCGAACACTGAAGCTTTCTTT. Using reference TRBV29-1 and TRBJ1-1 for the parts outside the CDR3, the full variable domain is SAVISQKPSRDICQRGTSLTIQCQVDSQVTMMFWYRQQPGQSLTLIATANQGSEATYESGFVIDKFPISRPNLTFSTLTVSNMSPEDSSIYLCSALGQRANTEAFFGQGTRLTVV.

The chain joins TRBV5-8 to TRBJ2-3; 16 bases match TRBD2. J gave up 2 bases and V 3 bases, and 3 bases lay outside the gene matches. Looked up from germline, CDR1 is SGHTS and CDR2 is YDEGEE. CDR3 length: 17 residues. The CDR3 protein is CASSSGLAGGITDTQYF. Here the CDR3 DNA reads TGTGCCAGCAGCTCGGGACTAGCGGGGGGGATCACAGATACGCAGTATTTT.